This TCR beta chain appears in the sequencing data of a study of blood T cell repertoires in COVID-19. In the study overall: Acute and convalescent COVID-19 specimens originated in the United States, Italy and Spain. PBMCs, B-cell-depleted T cells, or T cells provided the cDNA or gDNA that made up the material.

Germline V gene sequence: CDR1 KGHSH, CDR2 LQKENI. The CDR3 has 13 amino acids. Trimming pared 3 bases from V and 4 bases from J, leaving 9 bases between. In the authors' workflow: The authors estimated nucleated cell counts from reference gene primer amplification. The data were produced by immunoSEQ multiplex PCR, yet TCRdb's version contains in-frame clones alone and is incomplete. The D gene and trimming were derived from the DNA, and the V and J assignments and clone size from that table. This sample carries 180,000 or so clones, around 86% of them seen once, and the ten largest clones take approximately 6.7%.

The clonotype originates from a man aged 40-49 years with acute or convalescent COVID-19. The sample comprised peripheral blood. The chain joins TRBV18 to TRBJ1-2; D gene ambiguous. CDR3 DNA: TGTGCCAGCTCACCTAGACAAGTCTATGGCTACACCTTC. Encoded protein: CASSPRQVYGYTF.